This T cell receptor beta chain was identified in a study of blood T cell repertoires in COVID-19. Study as a whole: Specimens from acute and convalescent COVID-19 originated in the United States, Italy and Spain. Sources were T cells, B-cell-depleted T cells, or PBMCs; the material itself was cDNA or gDNA.

The CDR3 covers 15 residues. Trimming removed 3 bases from V and 1 base from J; junction bases left unmatched: 5. Germline CDR1 and CDR2: SGHRS and YFSETQ. Source study methods: Quantification of nucleated cells was approximated via reference gene primer amplification. Method: immunoSEQ multiplex PCR; TCRdb's copy keeps in-frame clones and lacks some. V, J and clone size derive from that table, while D and trimming were established from the DNA sequence. Altogether about 500,000 clones are present, roughly 89% being singletons, with the ten largest covering 7.5% to 9.5%. Recruited during active infection, patients (from Seattle) were subsequently followed longitudinally.

Sequenced sample: peripheral blood. The source of this sequence is a woman aged 50 to 60 with COVID-19, enrolled during active disease. The chain employs TRBV5-1 and TRBJ1-1; TRBD1 matches at 8 bases. CDR3 nucleotides: TGCGCCAGCAGCTGGGGGACAGGATCGAACACTGAAGCTTTCTTT. It translates to CASSWGTGSNTEAFF.